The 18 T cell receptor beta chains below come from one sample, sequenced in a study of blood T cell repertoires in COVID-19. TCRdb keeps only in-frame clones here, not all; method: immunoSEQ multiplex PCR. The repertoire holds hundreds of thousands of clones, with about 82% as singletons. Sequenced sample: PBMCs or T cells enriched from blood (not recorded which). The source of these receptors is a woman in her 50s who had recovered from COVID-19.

The CDR3 nucleotides are TGTGCCAGCAGTGAAGGACAGGGATATGGCTACACCTTC. Amino acid sequence: CASSEGQGYGYTF. The chain links TRBV6-1 to TRBJ1-2; 7 bases align to TRBD1. The CDR3 runs 13 residues. Unmatched junction bases numbered 1, after V lost 1 base and J lost 5 bases. Germline-derived CDR1 and CDR2 are MNHNS and SASEGT.

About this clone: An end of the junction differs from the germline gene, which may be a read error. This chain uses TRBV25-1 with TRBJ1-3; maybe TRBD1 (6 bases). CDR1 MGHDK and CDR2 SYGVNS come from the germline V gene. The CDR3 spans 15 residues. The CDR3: CASSAPGHSANTIYF. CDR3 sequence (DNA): TGTGCCAGCAGCGCTCCGGGACACTCTGCAAACACCATATATTTT.

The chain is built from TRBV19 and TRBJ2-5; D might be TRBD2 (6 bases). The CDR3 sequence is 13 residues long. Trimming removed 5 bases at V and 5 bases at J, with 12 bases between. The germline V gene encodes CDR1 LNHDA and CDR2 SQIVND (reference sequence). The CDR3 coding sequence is TGTGCCAGTAGTTCTCGGGGGTACGAGACCCAGTACTTC. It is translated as CASSSRGYETQYF.

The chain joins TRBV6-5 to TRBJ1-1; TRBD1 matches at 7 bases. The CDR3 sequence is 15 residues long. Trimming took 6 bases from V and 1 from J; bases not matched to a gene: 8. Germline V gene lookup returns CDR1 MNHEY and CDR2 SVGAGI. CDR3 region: CASRSGQEANTEAFF. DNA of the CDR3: TGTGCCAGCAGGTCCGGACAGGAGGCGAACACTGAAGCTTTCTTT.

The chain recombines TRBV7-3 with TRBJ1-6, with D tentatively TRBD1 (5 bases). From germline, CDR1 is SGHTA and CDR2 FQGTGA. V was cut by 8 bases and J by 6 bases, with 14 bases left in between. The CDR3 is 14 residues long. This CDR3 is CASSGGAVNSPLHF. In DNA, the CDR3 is TGTGCCAGCTCCGGAGGGGCAGTTAATTCACCCCTCCACTTT.

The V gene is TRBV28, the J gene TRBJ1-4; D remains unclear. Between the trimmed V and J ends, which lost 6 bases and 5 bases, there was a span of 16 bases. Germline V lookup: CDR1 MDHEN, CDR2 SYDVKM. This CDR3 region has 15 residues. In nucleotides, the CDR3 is TGTGCCAGCAGCCAGGCTGGAGGGAGAAATGAAAAACTGTTTTTT. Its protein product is CASSQAGGRNEKLFF.

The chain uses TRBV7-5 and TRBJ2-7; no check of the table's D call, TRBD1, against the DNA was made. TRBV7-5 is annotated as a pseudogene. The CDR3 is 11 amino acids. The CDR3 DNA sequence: TGTGCCAGAAGCGAGACAGGGGAGCAGTACTTC. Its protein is CARSETGEQYF.

The CDR3 loop reads CASSTATGQCTF. The CDR3 DNA reads as TGTGCCAGCAGTACCGCCACGGGTCAGTGCACCTTC. The chain carries TRBV6-5 and TRBJ1-2; D unclear. CDR3 length: 12 amino acids. Trimming stripped 5 bases from V and 13 bases from J, with 17 bases between. Germline V gene lookup returns CDR1 MNHEY and CDR2 SVGAGI.

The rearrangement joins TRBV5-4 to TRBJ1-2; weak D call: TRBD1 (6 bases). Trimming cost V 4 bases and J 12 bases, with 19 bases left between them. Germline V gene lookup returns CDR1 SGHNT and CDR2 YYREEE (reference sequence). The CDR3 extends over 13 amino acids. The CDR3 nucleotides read TGTGCCAGCAGCCCGGGGGGGGGCGACGACCACACCTTC. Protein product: CASSPGGGDDHTF.

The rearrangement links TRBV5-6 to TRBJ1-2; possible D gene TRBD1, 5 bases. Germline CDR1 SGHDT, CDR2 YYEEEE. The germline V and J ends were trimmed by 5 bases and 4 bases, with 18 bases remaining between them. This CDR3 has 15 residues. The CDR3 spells CASRDIQGGGYGYTF. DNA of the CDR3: TGTGCCAGCAGGGATATCCAGGGTGGCGGCTATGGCTACACCTTC. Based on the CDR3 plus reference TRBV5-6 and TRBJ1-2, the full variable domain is DAGVTQSPTHLIKTRGQQVTLRCSPKSGHDTVSWYQQALGQGPQFIFQYYEEEERQRGNFPDRFSGHQFPNYSSELNVNALLLGDSALYLCASRDIQGGGYGYTFGSGTRLTVV.

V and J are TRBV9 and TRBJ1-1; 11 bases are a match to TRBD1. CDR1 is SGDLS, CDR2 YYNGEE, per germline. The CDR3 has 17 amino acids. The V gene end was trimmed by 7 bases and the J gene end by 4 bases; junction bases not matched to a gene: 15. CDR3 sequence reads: CASGDPGTGGGSTEAFF. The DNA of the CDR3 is TGTGCCAGCGGAGACCCCGGGACAGGGGGGGGTAGCACTGAAGCTTTCTTT. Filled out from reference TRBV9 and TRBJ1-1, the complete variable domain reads DSGVTQTPKHLITATGQRVTLRCSPRSGDLSVYWYQQSLDQGLQFLIQYYNGEERAKGNILERFSAQQFPDLHSELNLSSLELGDSALYFCASGDPGTGGGSTEAFFGQGTRLTVV.

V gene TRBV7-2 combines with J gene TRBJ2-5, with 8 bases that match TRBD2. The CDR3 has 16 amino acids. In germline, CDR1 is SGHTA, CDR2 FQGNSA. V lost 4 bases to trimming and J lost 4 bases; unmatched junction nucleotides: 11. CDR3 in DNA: TGTGCCAGCAGCTCCCGGGGGCGGGAGGTTGGAGAGACCCAGTACTTC. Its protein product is CASSSRGREVGETQYF.

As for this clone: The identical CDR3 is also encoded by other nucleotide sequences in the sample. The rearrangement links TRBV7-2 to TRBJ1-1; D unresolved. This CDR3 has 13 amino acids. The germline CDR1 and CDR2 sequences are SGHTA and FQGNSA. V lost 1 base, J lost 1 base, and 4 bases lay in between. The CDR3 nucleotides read TGTGCCAGCAGCTTAGGTCGGAACACTGAAGCTTTCTTT. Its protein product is CASSLGRNTEAFF.

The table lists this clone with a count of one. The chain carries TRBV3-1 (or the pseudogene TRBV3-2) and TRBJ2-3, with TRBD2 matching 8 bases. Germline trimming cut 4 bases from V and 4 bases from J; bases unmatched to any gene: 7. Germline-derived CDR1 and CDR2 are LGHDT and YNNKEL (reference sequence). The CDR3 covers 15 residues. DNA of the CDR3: TGTGCCAGCAGCCCCCGGGGTAGCGGGGCAGATACGCAGTATTTT. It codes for CASSPRGSGADTQYF.

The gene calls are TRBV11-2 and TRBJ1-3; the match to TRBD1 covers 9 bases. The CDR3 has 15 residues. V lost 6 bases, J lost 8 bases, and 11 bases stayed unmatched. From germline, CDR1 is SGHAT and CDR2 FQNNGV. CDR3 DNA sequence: TGTGCCAGCAGACCTAGGACAGGGGCGAAGTACACCATATATTTT. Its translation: CASRPRTGAKYTIYF.

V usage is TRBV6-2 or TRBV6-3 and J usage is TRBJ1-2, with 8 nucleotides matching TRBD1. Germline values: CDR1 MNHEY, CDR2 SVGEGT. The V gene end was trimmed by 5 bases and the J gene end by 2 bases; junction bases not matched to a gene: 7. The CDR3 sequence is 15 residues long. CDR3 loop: CASSRSGQENYGYTF. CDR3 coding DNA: TGTGCCAGCAGTCGATCGGGACAGGAGAACTATGGCTACACCTTC.

DNA for the CDR3: TGCGCCAGCAGCCGGGACACCCCAGATACGCAGTATTTT. Protein product: CASSRDTPDTQYF. The V gene is TRBV5-1, the J gene TRBJ2-3; possible D gene TRBD1, 6 bases. Germline V gene sequence: CDR1 SGHRS, CDR2 YFSETQ. The CDR3 totals 13 residues. V lost 4 bases and J lost 4, with 10 bases in between.

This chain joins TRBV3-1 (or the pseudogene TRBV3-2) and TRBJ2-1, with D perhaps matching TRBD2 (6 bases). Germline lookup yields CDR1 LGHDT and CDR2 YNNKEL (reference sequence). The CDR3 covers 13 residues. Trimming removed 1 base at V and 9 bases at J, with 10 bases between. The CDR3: CASSQGLVGEQFF. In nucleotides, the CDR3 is TGTGCCAGCAGCCAAGGACTAGTCGGTGAGCAGTTCTTC.